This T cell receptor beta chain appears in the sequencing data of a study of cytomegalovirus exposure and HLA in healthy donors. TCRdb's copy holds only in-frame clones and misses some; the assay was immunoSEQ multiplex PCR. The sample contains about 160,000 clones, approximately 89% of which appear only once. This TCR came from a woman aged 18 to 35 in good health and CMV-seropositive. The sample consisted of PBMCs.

The CDR3 DNA sequence: TGTGCCAGCAGCATGCAGGGGTATGGTTGGTTCTTC. It is translated as CASSMQGYGWFF. This chain links TRBV7-3 with TRBJ2-1; maybe TRBD1 (6 bases). Deletions cut 5 bases from V and 15 bases from J, with 17 bases between. CDR1 and CDR2 from the germline V gene are SGHTA and FQGTGA. The CDR3 spans 12 residues.